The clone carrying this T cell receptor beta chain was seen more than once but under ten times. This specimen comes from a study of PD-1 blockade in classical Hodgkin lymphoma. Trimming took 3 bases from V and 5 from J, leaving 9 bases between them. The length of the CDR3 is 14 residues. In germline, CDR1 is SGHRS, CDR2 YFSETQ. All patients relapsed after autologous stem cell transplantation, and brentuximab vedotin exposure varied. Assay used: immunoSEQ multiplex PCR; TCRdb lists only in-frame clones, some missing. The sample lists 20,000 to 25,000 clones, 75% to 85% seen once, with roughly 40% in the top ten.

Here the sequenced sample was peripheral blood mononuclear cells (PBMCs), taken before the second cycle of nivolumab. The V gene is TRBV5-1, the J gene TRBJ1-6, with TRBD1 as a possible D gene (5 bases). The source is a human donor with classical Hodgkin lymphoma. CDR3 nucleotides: TGCGCCAGCAGCTCCCCAGGGAATAATTCACCCCTCCACTTT. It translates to CASSSPGNNSPLHF.